The 10 T cell receptor beta chains given below trace back to one sample, sequenced in a study of T cell changes during pregnancy in multiple sclerosis. This table comes from immunoSEQ multiplex PCR, and its TCRdb copy is limited to in-frame clones, with some not included. The data contain fewer than 50,000 clones, roughly nine tenths of them singletons. The material was CD4+ T cells from peripheral blood mononuclear cells, obtained in the second trimester of pregnancy. The receptors shown here come from a female donor in good health, enrolled as a control in a pregnancy study.

The chain employs TRBV9 and TRBJ2-1; the D gene is possibly TRBD1 (5 bases). Germline V gene sequence: CDR1 SGDLS, CDR2 YYNGEE. This CDR3 region has 15 residues. V lost 0 bases to trimming and J lost 1 base, with 8 bases between them. The chain's CDR3 is CASSVDRGSYNEQFF. DNA of the CDR3: TGTGCCAGCAGCGTAGATAGGGGTTCCTACAATGAGCAGTTCTTC.

This chain links TRBV11-1 with TRBJ1-1; 9 bases are a match to TRBD1. The CDR3 loop spans 18 amino acids. Per germline, CDR1 SGHAT and CDR2 FQDESV (reference sequence). J gave up 4 bases and V 5 bases, and 17 bases lay outside the gene matches. The CDR3 protein is CASSPRDRAIRLTTEAFF. In nucleotides, the CDR3 is TGTGCCAGCAGCCCTAGGGACAGGGCAATCCGTTTGACCACTGAAGCTTTCTTT.

The chain joins TRBV2 to TRBJ1-5, with 9 bases matching TRBD1. The CDR3 is made up of 14 amino acids. V dropped 6 bases and J dropped 4; count of bases not matched to a gene: 4. CDR1 and CDR2 (germline): SNHLY, FYNNEI. CDR3 loop: CASRKGQGNQPQHF. The CDR3 DNA reads as TGTGCCAGCAGGAAGGGACAGGGTAATCAGCCCCAGCATTTT.

The chain employs TRBV2 and TRBJ1-5, with 10 positions matching TRBD1. The CDR3 length is 15 residues. CDR1 SNHLY and CDR2 FYNNEI come from the germline V gene. After removal of 6 bases from V and 6 bases from J, the junction contained 8 bases not matched to a gene. CDR3 in DNA: TGTGCCAGCAGACCCGGGACAGGGGTAGTTCAGCCCCAGCATTTT. Translated: CASRPGTGVVQPQHF.

The chain recombines TRBV11-1 with TRBJ2-5; 7 bases line up with TRBD2. Germline V gene lookup returns CDR1 SGHAT and CDR2 FQDESV (reference sequence). With 2 bases clipped from V and 2 bases from J, the junction kept 11 bases outside the gene matches. The CDR3 has 17 residues. CDR3 DNA sequence: TGTGCCAGCAGCTTAAGCCTCCCTAGCGGCGTTCAAGAGACCCAGTACTTC. Translating it yields CASSLSLPSGVQETQYF.

Only one count was recorded for this clone. This chain uses TRBV7-2 with TRBJ1-2, with 9 bases lining up with TRBD1. Germline V lookup: CDR1 SGHTA, CDR2 FQGNSA. V lost 5 bases to trimming and J lost 8 bases; unmatched junction nucleotides: 9. There are 14 residues in the CDR3. The CDR3 DNA follows: TGTGCCAGCAGCACCGGGGACAGGGTACGCGGCTACACCTTC. Translating it yields CASSTGDRVRGYTF. Variable domain in full (rest from reference TRBV7-2 and TRBJ1-2): GAGVSQSPSNKVTEKGKDVELRCDPISGHTALYWYRQSLGQGLEFLIYFQGNSAPDKSGLPSDRFSAERTGGSVSTLTIQRTQQEDSAVYLCASSTGDRVRGYTFGSGTRLTVV.

V and J are TRBV30 and TRBJ1-1, with D tentatively TRBD1 (6 bases). Per the germline V gene, CDR1 is GTSNPN and CDR2 is SVGIG (reference sequence). The V end lost 1 base, the J end lost 2 bases, and 11 bases lay between the germline ends. This CDR3 comprises 14 residues. The CDR3 loop is CAWSDDRKNTEAFF. CDR3 DNA: TGTGCCTGGAGTGATGACAGGAAAAACACTGAAGCTTTCTTT.

The chain recombines TRBV30 with TRBJ1-1, with D perhaps TRBD1 (5 bases). The V end lost 7 bases, the J end lost 6 bases, and 15 bases lay between the germline ends. Germline values: CDR1 GTSNPN, CDR2 SVGIG (reference sequence). This CDR3 is built from 12 residues. The CDR3 is CAFRQRTAEAFF. For the CDR3, the DNA is TGTGCCTTCCGACAGAGGACCGCTGAAGCTTTCTTT.

The table lists this clone with a few counts. The chain links TRBV30 to TRBJ1-1, with 7 bases lining up with TRBD1. Unmatched junction bases numbered 2, after V lost 4 bases and J lost 0 bases. The germline V gene has CDR1 GTSNPN and CDR2 SVGIG (reference sequence). CDR3 length equals 13 residues. CDR3 nucleotide sequence: TGTGCCTGGACAGGACAGGTGAACACTGAAGCTTTCTTT. This gives the protein CAWTGQVNTEAFF.

V is TRBV30 and J is TRBJ1-2; 8 bases are shared with TRBD1. Germline loops: CDR1 GTSNPN, CDR2 SVGIG (reference sequence). Losses at the gene ends were 2 bases for V and 6 bases for J; bases not matched to a gene: 8. CDR3 length: 14 residues. For the CDR3, the DNA is TGTGCCTGGAGTAAAGGGACAGGAATACATGGCTACACCTTC. Translating it yields CAWSKGTGIHGYTF.